This T cell receptor beta chain was captured in a study of somatic mutations in cytotoxic T cells in rheumatoid arthritis. The wider study: Using a FACSAria II or Sony SH800, a portion of the V beta antibody-stained T-cell populations were flow-sorted at nearly 100% purity, and among those populations were V beta1+ cells that were then sequenced for TCRB.

In the study's own analysis: Patient CD8+ clones exceeding 1% seldom corresponded to published virus-specific TCRB sequences. TCRdb keeps only in-frame clones here, not all; method: immunoSEQ multiplex PCR. V and J calls and clone size are those listed in that table; D and trimming were worked out from the DNA. The table lists roughly 5,000 clones, approximately 82% of them singletons. The ends were cut back, 8 bases at V and 0 bases at J, with 10 bases in the middle. CDR3 length equals 12 residues. CDR1 is GTSNPN, CDR2 SVGIG, per germline (reference sequence). The chain couples TRBV30 to TRBJ1-2; D is ambiguous. The sequenced sample consisted of CD8+ T cells sorted from blood. This TCR derives from an adult with rheumatoid arthritis. The CDR3 region is CALLPANYGYTF. The CDR3 DNA follows: TGTGCCCTTTTGCCTGCTAACTATGGCTACACCTTC.